Only a few counts were recorded for the clone carrying this T cell receptor (beta chain). CDR3 length equals 12 residues. The V end lost 4 bases, the J end lost 5 bases, and 10 bases lay between the germline ends. Germline CDR1 and CDR2: SGHRS and YFSETQ. The authors ran a second PCR of roughly 6 to 11 cycles using a sample-barcoded 5' primer and a J-beta primer mix. TCRdb re-analysed the 5' RACE reads in MiXCR, keeping a single row per CDR3 protein. The table records 1,800,000 or so distinct CDR3 sequences, about two fifths of them present only once. This sample is drawn from a study of blood T cells in healthy people across ages.

This chain joins TRBV5-1 and TRBJ2-7, with D possibly matching TRBD2 (5 bases). The sample was blood. This clonotype was obtained from a human donor in good health. Written as DNA, the CDR3 is TGCGCCAGCAGCGCCGGGGTCGACGAGCAGTACTTC. This codes for CASSAGVDEQYF.